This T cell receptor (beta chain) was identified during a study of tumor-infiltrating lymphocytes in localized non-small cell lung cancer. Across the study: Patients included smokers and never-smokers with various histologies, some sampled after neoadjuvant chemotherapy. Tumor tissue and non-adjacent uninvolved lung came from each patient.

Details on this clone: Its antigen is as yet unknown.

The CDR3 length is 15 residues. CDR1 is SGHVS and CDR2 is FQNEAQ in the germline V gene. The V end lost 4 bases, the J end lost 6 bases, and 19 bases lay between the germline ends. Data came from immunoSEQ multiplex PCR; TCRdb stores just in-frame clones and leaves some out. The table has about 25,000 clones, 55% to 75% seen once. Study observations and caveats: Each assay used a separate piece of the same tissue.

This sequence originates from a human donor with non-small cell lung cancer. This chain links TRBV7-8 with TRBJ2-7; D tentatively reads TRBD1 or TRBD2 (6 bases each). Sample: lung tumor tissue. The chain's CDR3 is CASSSGATSGAEQYF. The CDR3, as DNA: TGTGCCAGCAGCTCGGGGGCAACCAGTGGGGCCGAGCAGTACTTC.